Below, 16 T cell receptor beta chains from the same sample are listed, as sequenced in a study of cytomegalovirus exposure and HLA in healthy donors. Measured with immunoSEQ multiplex PCR; TCRdb has only the in-frame clones, and not every one. The data show 150,000 to 200,000 clones, about 85% seen once. The material sequenced was PBMCs. These receptors all come from a man younger than 35 in good health and CMV-seropositive.

The chain uses TRBV4-1 and TRBJ2-5; D uncertain. Per germline, CDR1 MGHRA and CDR2 YSYEKL. The CDR3 length is 15 residues. V lost 0 bases to trimming and J lost 2 bases, with 10 bases between them. CDR3 nucleotides: TGCGCCAGCAGCCAAGAGAGGCCCGGACAAGAGACCCAGTACTTC. As protein: CASSQERPGQETQYF.

The chain employs TRBV29-1 and TRBJ2-7; a possible D gene is TRBD1 (6 bases). The CDR3 is 13 residues long. CDR1 is SQVTM, CDR2 ANQGSEA, per germline. Trimming left V 5 bases short and J 2 bases short, with 13 bases between. In nucleotides, the CDR3 is TGCAGCGTTAATGGGGGACAAACCTACGAGCAGTACTTC. This sequence encodes CSVNGGQTYEQYF.

V is TRBV9 and J is TRBJ2-1, with 9 bases lining up with TRBD2. Germline V gene data show CDR1 as SGDLS and CDR2 as YYNGEE. The junction had 2 bases not matched to a gene; V was cut back by 2 bases and J by 5 bases. The CDR3 is made up of 14 amino acids. CDR3: CASSVTSGNNEQFF. DNA for the CDR3: TGTGCCAGCAGCGTGACTAGCGGTAACAATGAGCAGTTCTTC.

This chain connects TRBV28 to TRBJ2-3, with TRBD2 matching over 14 bases. In germline, CDR1 is MDHEN, CDR2 SYDVKM. The ends lost 4 bases at V and 3 bases at J; junction bases unmatched: 6. The CDR3 length is 17 residues. The CDR3: CASSYTTSGRATDTQYF. CDR3 bases: TGTGCCAGCAGTTACACGACTAGCGGGAGGGCGACAGATACGCAGTATTTT.

The genes are TRBV9 and TRBJ2-7, with TRBD2 matching 7 bases. This CDR3 contains 15 residues. The ends lost 0 bases at V and 4 bases at J; junction bases unmatched: 7. CDR1 is SGDLS, CDR2 YYNGEE, per germline. CDR3 in amino acids: CASSVEAGAVYEQYF. The CDR3 region has the DNA TGTGCCAGCAGCGTAGAGGCGGGAGCAGTGTACGAGCAGTACTTC.

The rearrangement joins TRBV5-1 to TRBJ2-3, with TRBD1 matching 7 bases. Germline V lookup: CDR1 SGHRS, CDR2 YFSETQ. This CDR3 is 16 amino acids long. Trimming removed 4 bases from V and 3 bases from J; junction bases left unmatched: 11. CDR3 sequence reads: CASSLDGTALTDTQYF. The DNA of the CDR3 is TGCGCCAGCAGCCTGGATGGGACAGCGTTGACAGATACGCAGTATTTT.

The chain uses TRBV10-3 and TRBJ2-7; the match to TRBD2 covers 8 bases. Germline V CDR1 and CDR2: ENHRY, SYGVKD. The junction had 11 bases not matched to a gene; V was cut back by 3 bases and J by 4 bases. This CDR3 comprises 16 residues. This chain's CDR3 is CAISDPESGGSYEQYF. Here the CDR3 DNA reads TGTGCCATCAGTGACCCGGAGAGCGGGGGATCGTACGAGCAGTACTTC.

This chain links TRBV7-2 with TRBJ2-1; 7 bases are shared with TRBD2. The germline CDR1 and CDR2 sequences are SGHTA and FQGNSA. This CDR3 region has 15 residues. Trimming removed 1 base from V and 3 bases from J; junction bases left unmatched: 3. CDR3 in amino acids: CASSLVGGGYNEQFF. Here the CDR3 DNA reads TGTGCCAGCAGCTTAGTTGGCGGGGGCTACAATGAGCAGTTCTTC.

The chain uses TRBV11-2 and TRBJ2-1; 9 nucleotides match TRBD2. The germline V gene encodes CDR1 SGHAT and CDR2 FQNNGV. Unmatched junction bases numbered 10, after V lost 5 bases and J lost 5 bases. The CDR3 totals 16 residues. The CDR3 region has the DNA TGTGCCAGCAGCCCCCTGACTAGCGGCGAGAACAATGAGCAGTTCTTC. This translates into CASSPLTSGENNEQFF.

The chain employs TRBV9 and TRBJ2-5; 8 bases are a match to TRBD1. Germline CDR1 reads SGDLS; CDR2 reads YYNGEE. The CDR3 consists of 15 residues. With V trimmed by 4 bases and J by 5 bases, 10 bases remained unmatched. The CDR3 loop reads CASSSQTGAAETQYF. CDR3 coding DNA: TGTGCCAGCAGCTCCCAGACAGGGGCCGCGGAGACCCAGTACTTC.

V is TRBV10-3 and J is TRBJ2-7, with TRBD1 matching over 7 bases. CDR1 is ENHRY, CDR2 SYGVKD, per germline. The CDR3 spans 15 residues. V shed 9 bases and J 1 base; nucleotides not matched to a gene: 12. Written as DNA, the CDR3 is TGTGCCATTTGCAAAAATCCGGACAGGTCCTACGAGCAGTACTTC. This gives the protein CAICKNPDRSYEQYF.

This rearrangement joins TRBV27 to TRBJ2-1; 12 bases are shared with TRBD2. V lost 10 bases, J lost 10 bases, and 11 bases stayed unmatched. There are 14 residues in the CDR3. Germline-derived CDR1 and CDR2 are MNHEY and SMNVEV (reference sequence). In DNA form, the CDR3 reads TGTGCCATCCACACTCTAGCGGGAGGGCGCGAGCAGTTCTTC. Translated, it gives CAIHTLAGGREQFF.

This chain links TRBV12-1 with TRBJ2-3; TRBD1 is the table's D call and was not checked against the DNA. TRBV12-1 counts as a pseudogene. The CDR3 has 15 amino acids. CDR3 nucleotide sequence: TGTGCCAGCAGCTTCAGGGACAGCGACACAGATACGCAGTATTTT. It is translated as CASSFRDSDTDTQYF.

The chain is built from TRBV10-1 and TRBJ2-1; perhaps TRBD2 as D (6 bases). Germline V gene lookup returns CDR1 WNHNN and CDR2 SYGVQD (reference sequence). This CDR3 region has 14 residues. V gave up 0 bases and J gave up 6 bases, with 9 bases separating them. The DNA of the CDR3 is TGCGCCAGCAGTGAGTCAACGGGAGTCAATGAGCAGTTCTTC. Its protein is CASSESTGVNEQFF.

The gene calls are TRBV5-1 and TRBJ2-7, with 7 bases fitting TRBD1. Germline CDR1 SGHRS, CDR2 YFSETQ. This CDR3 is built from 13 residues. After removal of 4 bases from V and 2 bases from J, the junction contained 3 bases not matched to a gene. The CDR3 bases are TGCGCCAGCAGCCAGACAGGGCCCTACGAGCAGTACTTC. Translation gives CASSQTGPYEQYF.

This rearrangement joins TRBV15 to TRBJ1-1, with a possible D match to TRBD1 (5 bases). Trimming pared 5 bases from V and 1 base from J, leaving 8 bases between. The CDR3 consists of 13 residues. The germline V gene encodes CDR1 LNHNV and CDR2 YYDKDF (reference sequence). The CDR3 sequence is CATSETENTEAFF. Here the CDR3 DNA reads TGTGCCACCAGCGAGACAGAGAACACTGAAGCTTTCTTT.